These T cell receptor beta chains were read from a single sample in a study of blood T cell repertoires in COVID-19. Repertoires were generated with immunoSEQ multiplex PCR, while TCRdb's copy carries only in-frame clones and drops some. The sample shows 130,000 to 150,000 clones, more than 70% of them seen only once. Material for sequencing was peripheral blood. Receptors originate from a human donor in a cohort sampled during active COVID-19. Each CDR3 is given without its conserved first and last residue.

CDR3 length,J gene,V gene,CDR3 protein
11,TRBJ2-5,TRBV6-2/TRBV6-3,ASSLDREETQY
10,TRBJ1-1,TRBV10-3,AIAGPNTEAF
13,TRBJ1-3,TRBV9,ASAVLPESGNTIY
13,TRBJ1-3,TRBV2,ASSESGLGGNTIY
13,TRBJ1-4,TRBV3-1/TRBV3-2,ASSLSLERGEKLF
11,TRBJ1-1,TRBV27,ASSEQGNTEAF
13,TRBJ1-2,TRBV5-4,ASRLSWGGNYGYT
15,TRBJ2-7,TRBV5-1,ASSPGQGARSFYEQY
10,TRBJ1-2,TRBV28,AISPGDYGYT
13,TRBJ2-3,TRBV5-6,ASISKQGSTDTQY
14,TRBJ2-5,TRBV5-1,ASSISYGGAQETQY
15,TRBJ2-2,TRBV5-1,ASSLAPSGGNTGELF
12,TRBJ2-7,TRBV7-9,ASSLRSGVYEQY
13,TRBJ2-7,TRBV19,ASSIRHRGSYEQY
13,TRBJ1-4,TRBV9,ASSIRATTNEKLF
13,TRBJ1-2,TRBV19,ASSLNRGRLDGYT
13,TRBJ1-3,TRBV7-9,ASSLRGGEGNTIY
13,TRBJ1-5,TRBV19,ASSPFGGLFQPQH
14,TRBJ2-1,TRBV14,ASSSYDSRPYNEQF
10,TRBJ1-2,TRBV28,ASRPGVYGYT
11,TRBJ2-5,TRBV29-1,SVSDRVGETQY
12,TRBJ1-6,TRBV11-2,ASSLEGANSPLH
14,TRBJ2-1,TRBV7-6,ASSFLGAAVGNEQF
14,TRBJ1-4,TRBV7-9,ASSLGGTAQGEKLF
12,TRBJ2-3,TRBV24-1,ATSAGQGTDTQY
13,TRBJ1-5,TRBV27,ASSTGQGARQPQH
12,TRBJ2-2,TRBV25-1,ASRAETEAGELF
13,TRBJ1-2,TRBV2,ASSEPGTVRGGYT
14,TRBJ2-7,TRBV27,ASSLFSHPSSYEQY